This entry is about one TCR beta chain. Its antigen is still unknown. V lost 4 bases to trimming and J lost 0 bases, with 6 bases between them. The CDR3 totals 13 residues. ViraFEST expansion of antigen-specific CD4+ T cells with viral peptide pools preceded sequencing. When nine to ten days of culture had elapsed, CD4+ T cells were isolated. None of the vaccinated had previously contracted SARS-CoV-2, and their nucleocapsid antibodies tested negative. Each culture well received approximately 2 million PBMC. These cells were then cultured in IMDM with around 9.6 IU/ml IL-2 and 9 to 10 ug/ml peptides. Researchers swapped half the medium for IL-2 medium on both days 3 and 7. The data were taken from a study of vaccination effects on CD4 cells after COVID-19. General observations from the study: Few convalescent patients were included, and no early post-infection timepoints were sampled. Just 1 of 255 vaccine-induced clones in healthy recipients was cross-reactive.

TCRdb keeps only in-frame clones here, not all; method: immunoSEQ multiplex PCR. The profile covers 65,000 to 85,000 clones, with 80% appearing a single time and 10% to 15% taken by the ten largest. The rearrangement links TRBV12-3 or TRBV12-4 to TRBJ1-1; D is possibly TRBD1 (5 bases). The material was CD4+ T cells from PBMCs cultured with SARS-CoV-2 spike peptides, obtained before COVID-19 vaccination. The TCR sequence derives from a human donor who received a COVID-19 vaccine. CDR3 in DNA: TGTGCCAGCAGTTGGGGGGTGAACACTGAAGCTTTCTTT. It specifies CASSWGVNTEAFF.